Each of the 20 T cell receptor beta chains below was sequenced from the same sample in a study of human thymus T cells. In corrective heart surgery, resections were taken, and these provided the thymus tissue. The data were produced by immunoSEQ multiplex PCR, yet TCRdb's version contains in-frame clones alone and is incomplete. The data hold tens of thousands of clones, with just over 95% observed a single time. Sequencing input: thymus tissue. Every receptor here comes from a boy in the first two years of life with a congenital heart defect but otherwise immunologically healthy.

This chain joins TRBV18 and TRBJ1-5, with D maybe TRBD1 (6 bases). In germline, CDR1 is KGHSH, CDR2 LQKENI. Trimming shortened V by 3 bases and J by 3 bases, and 12 bases separated the two germline ends. The CDR3 covers 15 residues. CDR3 bases: TGTGCCAGCTCACCGAGAGACAGGCCCAATCAGCCCCAGCATTTT. Amino acids: CASSPRDRPNQPQHF.

In this sample, this clone turned up once. The rearrangement joins TRBV11-2 to TRBJ2-7; D might be TRBD1 or TRBD2, each matching 5 bases. Germline V gene data show CDR1 as SGHAT and CDR2 as FQNNGV. The CDR3 contains 18 residues. Trimming left V 5 bases short and J 5 bases short, with 28 bases between. The CDR3 spells CASSTRAQGVELGNEQYF. The CDR3 nucleotides read TGTGCCAGCAGCACCCGGGCGCAGGGAGTCGAGTTGGGGAACGAGCAGTACTTC.

CDR3 DNA sequence: TGTGCCAGTAGTCCAAAGGACAGGCGCCCTAAGGATGAGCAGTTCTTC. Its protein product is CASSPKDRRPKDEQFF. The chain combines TRBV19 with TRBJ2-1; the match to TRBD1 covers 7 bases. Germline V gene lookup returns CDR1 LNHDA and CDR2 SQIVND (reference sequence). This CDR3 comprises 16 residues. Losses at the gene ends were 5 bases for V and 8 bases for J; bases not matched to a gene: 15.

This chain links TRBV30 with TRBJ2-2; perhaps TRBD2 as D (5 bases). The V gene lost 2 bases and the J gene lost 4 bases, with 14 bases spanning the gap. Germline-derived CDR1 and CDR2 are GTSNPN and SVGIG (reference sequence). CDR3 size: 15 residues. The CDR3 region is CAWSRGSLGTGELFF. The DNA of the CDR3 is TGTGCCTGGAGTCGGGGTAGCCTAGGCACCGGGGAGCTGTTTTTT.

The chain recombines TRBV28 with TRBJ2-7, with 7 bases lining up with TRBD2. Germline V CDR1 and CDR2: MDHEN, SYDVKM. The CDR3 totals 18 residues. V dropped 6 bases and J dropped 0; count of bases not matched to a gene: 17. The CDR3 here is CASRSPKNRREDSYEQYF. The CDR3, as DNA: TGTGCCAGCAGAAGTCCAAAAAACAGACGGGAGGACTCCTACGAGCAGTACTTC.

The chain recombines TRBV9 with TRBJ2-5; 10 bases fit TRBD1. Trimming cost V 3 bases and J 2 bases; bases outside gene matches: 7. The CDR3 contains 16 residues. CDR1 and CDR2 (germline): SGDLS, YYNGEE. DNA of the CDR3: TGTGCCAGCAGCGCCCGGGACAGGGGTCCGCAAGAGACCCAGTACTTC. This sequence encodes CASSARDRGPQETQYF.

This clone was observed a few times. V usage is TRBV10-1 and J usage is TRBJ2-7, with 11 bases that match TRBD2. V lost 3 bases and J lost 0; bases outside the gene matches: 1. CDR1 is WNHNN, CDR2 SYGVQD, per germline (reference sequence). CDR3 length equals 15 residues. The CDR3 DNA reads as TGCGCCAGCAGTGATCTAGCGGGAGGCTCCTACGAGCAGTACTTC. As protein: CASSDLAGGSYEQYF.

The rearrangement uses TRBV7-2 and TRBJ2-7, with 7 bases identical to TRBD1. Germline V gene lookup returns CDR1 SGHTA and CDR2 FQGNSA. This CDR3 spans 13 amino acids. Trimming removed 5 bases from V and 5 bases from J; junction bases left unmatched: 6. The CDR3 DNA reads as TGTGCCAGCAGCGCCACAGGGGACCACGAGCAGTACTTC. This encodes CASSATGDHEQYF.

This chain links TRBV6-6 with TRBJ1-2, with D hard to call. Germline V gives CDR1 MNHNY, CDR2 SVGAGI (reference sequence). Trimming left V 9 bases short and J 2 bases short, with 13 bases between. The CDR3 loop spans 13 amino acids. The CDR3 DNA reads TGTGCCAGTCGGCGGGGATTAAACTATGGCTACACCTTC. Its protein product is CASRRGLNYGYTF.

This sequence joins TRBV7-9 and TRBJ2-5; 7 bases align to TRBD2. The CDR3 runs to 16 residues. Per germline, CDR1 SEHNR and CDR2 FQNEAQ (reference sequence). The trim removed 2 bases at V and 0 bases at J, leaving 6 bases unmatched. CDR3: CASSLSTLADQETQYF. CDR3 nucleotide sequence: TGTGCCAGCAGCTTATCAACTCTAGCGGACCAAGAGACCCAGTACTTC.

The chain recombines TRBV25-1 with TRBJ1-2; 9 nucleotides align to TRBD1. Trimming cost V 1 base and J 5 bases; bases outside gene matches: 8. The CDR3 covers 16 residues. Germline lookup yields CDR1 MGHDK and CDR2 SYGVNS. CDR3: CASSESRDRDRYGYTF. Here the CDR3 DNA reads TGTGCCAGCAGTGAATCCCGGGACAGGGATCGGTATGGCTACACCTTC.

This chain links TRBV27 with TRBJ2-1; tentatively, D is TRBD2 (5 bases). The V gene's germline CDR1 is MNHEY and CDR2 SMNVEV (reference sequence). This CDR3 is built from 17 residues. The V end was cut by 7 bases, the J end by 0 bases, with 19 bases between. This CDR3 reads CASNPGRVGSSYNEQFF. The CDR3 DNA is TGTGCCAGCAACCCCGGACGTGTGGGGAGCTCCTACAATGAGCAGTTCTTC.

The chain combines TRBV5-1 with TRBJ2-5; no clear D. The germline CDR1 and CDR2 sequences are SGHRS and YFSETQ. The V end was cut by 3 bases, the J end by 1 base, with 7 bases between. The CDR3 runs 13 residues. CDR3 sequence reads: CASSSLLQETQYF. The CDR3 DNA is TGCGCCAGCAGCTCCCTCCTCCAAGAGACCCAGTACTTC.

The chain has TRBV7-2 and TRBJ2-7, with TRBD2 as a possible D gene (5 bases). Germline CDR1 SGHTA, CDR2 FQGNSA. The V and J ends lost 4 bases and 0 bases respectively, with 16 bases between them. The CDR3 is 16 amino acids. The CDR3 sequence: CASSSQLYGNSYEQYF. DNA for the CDR3: TGTGCCAGCAGCTCCCAACTGTACGGGAACTCCTACGAGCAGTACTTC.

This chain's CDR3 is CASSLGDRGNEQFF. The CDR3 DNA sequence: TGTGCCAGCAGCTTAGGGGACAGGGGGAATGAGCAGTTCTTC. The J gene is TRBJ2-1, the V gene TRBV11-1, with 11 bases matching TRBD1. The CDR3 spans 14 residues. CDR1 is SGHAT, CDR2 FQDESV, per germline (reference sequence). Trimming took 1 base from V and 7 from J; bases not matched to a gene: 0.

This sequence joins TRBV5-5 and TRBJ2-7; 7 bases map to TRBD1. Germline CDR1 SGHKS, CDR2 YYEKEE (reference sequence). V was clipped by 0 bases and J by 4 bases; unmatched bases: 13. The CDR3 runs 17 residues. The CDR3 region has the DNA TGTGCCAGCAGCTTGGCGGACAGGAAACGGGGTATATACGAGCAGTACTTC. As protein: CASSLADRKRGIYEQYF.

The rearrangement uses TRBV6-5 and TRBJ2-2; 14 bases match TRBD2. This CDR3 is built from 16 residues. After removal of 0 bases from V and 6 bases from J, the junction contained 0 bases not matched to a gene. The germline V gene has CDR1 MNHEY and CDR2 SVGAGI. The CDR3 coding sequence is TGTGCCAGCAGTTACTCGGGACTAGCGGGAGCCGGGGAGCTGTTTTTT. Translating gives CASSYSGLAGAGELFF.

J is TRBJ1-6 and V is TRBV4-3; D unclear. Looked up from germline, CDR1 is LGHNA and CDR2 is YSLEER. The CDR3 extends over 15 amino acids. Trimming shortened V by 0 bases and J by 3 bases, and 6 bases separated the two germline ends. This chain's CDR3 is CASSQEAGYNSPLHF. The CDR3, as DNA: TGCGCCAGCAGCCAAGAGGCAGGCTATAATTCACCCCTCCACTTT.

The V call is TRBV4-1, the J call TRBJ2-1; D is ambiguous. Trimming shortened V by 4 bases and J by 7 bases, and 11 bases separated the two germline ends. CDR1 and CDR2 (germline): MGHRA, YSYEKL. The CDR3 extends over 13 amino acids. This CDR3 reads CASSPSSWNEQFF. Here the CDR3 DNA reads TGCGCCAGCAGCCCTTCCAGTTGGAATGAGCAGTTCTTC.

The gene calls are TRBV19 and TRBJ1-1; no definite D call. The CDR3 spans 13 residues. Trimming cost V 7 bases and J 2 bases, with 11 bases left between them. Germline V gene lookup returns CDR1 LNHDA and CDR2 SQIVND (reference sequence). CDR3 amino acids: CASTWTGNTEAFF. CDR3 nucleotide sequence: TGTGCCAGTACCTGGACGGGAAACACTGAAGCTTTCTTT.